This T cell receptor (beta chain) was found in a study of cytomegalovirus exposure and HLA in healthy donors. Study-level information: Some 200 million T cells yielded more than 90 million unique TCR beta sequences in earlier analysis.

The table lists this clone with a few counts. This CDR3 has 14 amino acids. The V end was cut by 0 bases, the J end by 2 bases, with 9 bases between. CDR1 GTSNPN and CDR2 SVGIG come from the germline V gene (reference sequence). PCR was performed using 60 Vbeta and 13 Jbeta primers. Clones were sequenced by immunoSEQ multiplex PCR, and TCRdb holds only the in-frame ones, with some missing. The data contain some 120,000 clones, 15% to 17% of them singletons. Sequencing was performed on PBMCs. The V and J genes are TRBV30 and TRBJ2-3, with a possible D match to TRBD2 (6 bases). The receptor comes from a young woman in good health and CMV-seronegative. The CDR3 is CAWSVRRDTDTQYF. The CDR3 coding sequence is TGTGCCTGGAGTGTACGGCGGGACACAGATACGCAGTATTTT.